This entry is about one T cell receptor (beta chain). The CDR3 totals 14 residues. In germline, CDR1 is SGHRS, CDR2 YFSETQ. Trimming removed 5 bases from V and 1 base from J, with 11 bases in between. Time point here: blood 2 weeks post-SBRT. Noted treatment: 15 Gy SBRT to primary tumor, nephrectomy 4 weeks later. The data were taken from a study of radiation and T cells in renal cell carcinoma. Libraries were prepared by immunoSEQ multiplex PCR; TCRdb keeps only in-frame clonotypes and omits some of them. This sample has fewer than 150,000 clones, with 88% found just once. This sequence was found in a woman between 65 and 79 years old with renal cell carcinoma. Sequencing was performed on blood, taken from a patient whose treatment included radiotherapy and nephrectomy. This chain connects TRBV5-1 to TRBJ2-3, with D perhaps being TRBD1 or TRBD2 (5 bases each). The CDR3 sequence is CASRTGTGTDTQYF. The CDR3 bases are TGCGCCAGCAGAACCGGGACGGGCACAGATACGCAGTATTTT.